The clone carrying this T cell receptor (beta chain) has a handful of counts. Its antigen is still unknown. The data are from a study of cytotoxic CD8 clonotypes in ibrutinib-treated CLL. Study-wide findings and caveats: Clonotypes that were public were uncommon, and they contracted or stayed stable on treatment.

The trim removed 0 bases at V and 7 bases at J, leaving 8 bases unmatched. The CDR3 spans 16 residues. Germline values: CDR1 MNHEY, CDR2 SVGAGI. Target depth was 1 in 200,000 to 1 in 1 million T cells, about 10x per clonotype. Measured with immunoSEQ multiplex PCR; TCRdb has only the in-frame clones, and not every one. The sample holds under 50,000 clones, 65% to 70% seen once. The sequence was collected from a human donor with chronic lymphocytic leukemia. Here the sequenced sample was PBMCs, taken at disease progression, from a patient treated with ibrutinib. The chain recombines TRBV6-5 with TRBJ2-1, with 8 positions matching TRBD2. CDR3 DNA sequence: TGTGCCAGCAGTTACTCGTTAGCGGGGAGGGGGAATGAGCAGTTCTTC. It specifies CASSYSLAGRGNEQFF.